A selection of T cell receptor beta chains follows, all from one sample in a study of blood T cell repertoires in COVID-19. The repertoire was sequenced with immunoSEQ multiplex PCR; TCRdb's copy has only in-frame clones and lacks some. This sample has roughly 38,000 clones, with around 80% found just once. The sequenced sample consisted of peripheral blood. These receptors all stem from a man aged 35-49 years with active or convalescent COVID-19. Both conserved end residues are part of each CDR3. The D gene is left open where the match is weak. Rows give clone size only sometimes, using once, few, many, or a class for an expanded clone.

V	D	size	J	CDR3	DNA
TRBV4-1	NA	NA	TRBJ1-3	CASSPVIGQGILSGNTIYF	TGCGCCAGCAGCCCGGTAATTGGGCAGGGGATTTTATCTGGAAACACCATATATTTT
TRBV7-3	NA	NA	TRBJ2-5	CASSLGSGAQYF	TGTGCCAGCAGCCTAGGATCGGGGGCCCAGTACTTC
TRBV5-4	TRBD2	once	TRBJ2-7	CASSQGLGRDEQYF	TGTGCCAGCAGCCAGGGACTAGGGCGGGACGAGCAGTACTTC
TRBV7-2	NA	NA	TRBJ2-2	CASSFLTLRNTGELFF	TGTGCCAGCAGCTTCCTGACACTTCGGAACACCGGGGAGCTGTTTTTT
TRBV6-5	TRBD2	NA	TRBJ2-3	CASRRTSGNTDTQYF	TGTGCCAGCCGAAGGACTAGCGGAAACACAGATACGCAGTATTTT
TRBV6-1	TRBD1	NA	TRBJ2-7	CASSEGDRVRLYF	TGTGCCAGCAGTGAAGGGGACAGGGTACGGTTGTACTTC
TRBV11-2	TRBD1	NA	TRBJ1-1	CASSPGQGNTEAFF	TGTGCCAGCAGCCCCGGACAGGGAAACACTGAAGCTTTCTTT
TRBV6-6	TRBD1	NA	TRBJ2-7	CASRSGTGEQYF	TGTGCCAGCAGATCCGGGACAGGCGAGCAGTACTTC
TRBV5-1	TRBD1	NA	TRBJ2-7	CASSHGQGGDEQYF	TGCGCCAGCAGTCATGGACAGGGAGGCGACGAGCAGTACTTC
TRBV5-4	NA	NA	TRBJ1-4	CASSLRGDEKLFF	TGTGCCAGCAGCTTACGGGGGGATGAAAAACTGTTTTTT
TRBV4-1	NA	NA	TRBJ1-1	CASSQDRNPGREAFF	TGCGCCAGCAGCCAAGATAGGAACCCGGGGAGGGAAGCTTTCTTT
TRBV19	TRBD1	NA	TRBJ1-1	CASKETGARNTEAFF	TGTGCCAGTAAGGAGACAGGGGCGAGGAACACTGAAGCTTTCTTT
TRBV28	NA	NA	TRBJ2-7	CASTLGGIMAYEQYF	TGTGCCAGCACCTTGGGGGGAATAATGGCCTACGAGCAGTACTTC
TRBV9	TRBD1	few	TRBJ1-2	CASSDGQGAVGYTF	TGTGCCAGCAGCGACGGACAGGGGGCGGTAGGCTACACCTTC
TRBV28	NA	once	TRBJ1-3	CASSAPSGGTIYF	TGTGCCAGTTCTGCCCCCTCCGGCGGCACCATATATTTT
TRBV5-5	NA	NA	TRBJ2-5	CASSPDSGTETQYF	TGTGCCAGCAGCCCGGACAGTGGGACAGAGACCCAGTACTTC
TRBV7-2	NA	NA	TRBJ2-3	CASTPGGTDTQYF	TGTGCCAGCACCCCAGGGGGCACAGATACGCAGTATTTT
TRBV4-2	TRBD2	once	TRBJ2-3	CASSHPEAGGRDTQYF	TGTGCCAGCAGCCACCCCGAAGCGGGGGGCCGAGATACGCAGTATTTT
TRBV7-2	NA	NA	TRBJ1-1	CASSLVSRVGDTEAFF	TGTGCCAGCAGCTTAGTATCCAGGGTGGGTGACACTGAAGCTTTCTTT
TRBV4-1	NA	NA	TRBJ2-3	CASSQYGSSTDTQYF	TGCGCCAGCAGCCAATACGGGTCGAGCACAGATACGCAGTATTTT
TRBV6-2/TRBV6-3	TRBD1	NA	TRBJ2-7	CASSFPDRSSYEQYF	TGTGCCAGCAGTTTCCCGGACAGGAGCTCCTACGAGCAGTACTTC
TRBV5-5	TRBD1	NA	TRBJ1-3	CASSSGQGGLSGNTIYF	TGTGCCAGCAGCTCGGGACAGGGGGGACTCTCTGGAAACACCATATATTTT
TRBV7-2	TRBD1	NA	TRBJ1-1	CASHTEGGADEAFF	TGTGCCAGCCATACGGAAGGGGGCGCCGATGAAGCTTTCTTT
TRBV15	TRBD1	NA	TRBJ2-5	CATSANRGQETQYF	TGTGCCACCAGCGCCAACAGGGGGCAAGAGACCCAGTACTTC
TRBV5-4	TRBD2	NA	TRBJ2-5	CASSLGSGGRETQYF	TGTGCCAGCAGCTTAGGAAGCGGGGGGCGGGAGACCCAGTACTTC
TRBV7-9	TRBD1	NA	TRBJ1-2	CASSFTEAFSGTAYGYTF	TGTGCCAGCAGCTTTACCGAAGCCTTCTCCGGGACAGCATATGGCTACACCTTC
TRBV18	NA	NA	TRBJ2-5	CASSPPAQETQYF	TGTGCCAGCTCACCACCGGCTCAAGAGACCCAGTACTTC